This section outlines one T cell receptor (beta chain) sequence together with its context. These data originate in a study of blood T cell repertoires in COVID-19. About the research overall: Samples of COVID-19 (acute and convalescent) were obtained from the United States, Italy and Spain.

V was cut by 1 base and J by 1 base, with 14 bases left in between. This CDR3 is 16 amino acids long. Germline V CDR1 and CDR2: LGHNT, FRNRAP. Per the original data handling: Estimates of nucleated cell counts were drawn from the amplification of reference gene primers. TCRdb's copy holds only in-frame clones and misses some; the assay was immunoSEQ multiplex PCR. V and J calls and clone size follow that table, whereas D and trimming were derived from the DNA. This table has around 47,000 clones, about 80% appearing once. The clonotype originates from a human donor in a cohort sampled during active COVID-19. The genes are TRBV12-5 and TRBJ2-7; no reliable D call. Source material: peripheral blood. This chain's CDR3 is CASGLAGQFISYEQYV. The CDR3 coding sequence is TGTGCTAGTGGTTTGGCGGGTCAGTTCATATCCTACGAGCAGTACGTC.